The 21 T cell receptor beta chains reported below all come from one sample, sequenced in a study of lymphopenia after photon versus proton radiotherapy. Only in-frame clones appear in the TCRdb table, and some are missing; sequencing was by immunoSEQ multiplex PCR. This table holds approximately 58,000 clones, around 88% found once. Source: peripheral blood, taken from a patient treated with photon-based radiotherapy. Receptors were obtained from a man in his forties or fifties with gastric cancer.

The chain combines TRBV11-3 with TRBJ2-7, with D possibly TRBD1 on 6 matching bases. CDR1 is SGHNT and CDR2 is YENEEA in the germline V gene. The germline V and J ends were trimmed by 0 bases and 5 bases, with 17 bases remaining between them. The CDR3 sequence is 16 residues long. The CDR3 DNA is TGTGCCAGCAGCTTAGAAGCAGGGGCGATCGTCCACGAGCAGTACTTC. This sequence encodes CASSLEAGAIVHEQYF.

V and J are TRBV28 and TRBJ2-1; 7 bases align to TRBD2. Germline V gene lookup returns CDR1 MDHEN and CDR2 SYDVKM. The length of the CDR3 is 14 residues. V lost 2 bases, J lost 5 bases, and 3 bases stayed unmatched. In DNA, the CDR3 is TGTGCCAGCAGTTTAGCGGGAGCCGACAATGAGCAGTTCTTC. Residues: CASSLAGADNEQFF. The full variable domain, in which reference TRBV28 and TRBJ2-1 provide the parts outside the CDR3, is DVKVTQSSRYLVKRTGEKVFLECVQDMDHENMFWYRQDPGLGLRLIYFSYDVKMKEKGDIPEGYSVSREKKERFSLILESASTNQTSMYLCASSLAGADNEQFFGPGTRLTVL.

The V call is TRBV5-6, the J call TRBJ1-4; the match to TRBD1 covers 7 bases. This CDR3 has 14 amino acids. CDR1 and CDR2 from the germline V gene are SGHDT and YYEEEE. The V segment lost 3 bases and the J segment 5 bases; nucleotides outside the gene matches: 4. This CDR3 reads CASSSGTENEKLFF. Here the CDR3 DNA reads TGTGCCAGCAGCTCCGGGACAGAAAATGAAAAACTGTTTTTT.

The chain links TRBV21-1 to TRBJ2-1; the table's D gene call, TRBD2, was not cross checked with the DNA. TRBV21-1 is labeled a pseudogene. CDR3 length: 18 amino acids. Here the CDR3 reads CASSTKGLAETSYNEQFF. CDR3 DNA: TGTGCCAGCAGCACCAAGGGACTAGCTGAAACCTCCTACAATGAGCAGTTCTTC.

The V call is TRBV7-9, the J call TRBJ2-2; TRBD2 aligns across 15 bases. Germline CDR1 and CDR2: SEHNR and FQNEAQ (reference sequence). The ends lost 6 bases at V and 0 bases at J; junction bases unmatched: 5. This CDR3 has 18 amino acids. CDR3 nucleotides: TGTGCCAGCAGGCGGGGACTAGCGGGAGGCTCGAACACCGGGGAGCTGTTTTTT. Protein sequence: CASRRGLAGGSNTGELFF.

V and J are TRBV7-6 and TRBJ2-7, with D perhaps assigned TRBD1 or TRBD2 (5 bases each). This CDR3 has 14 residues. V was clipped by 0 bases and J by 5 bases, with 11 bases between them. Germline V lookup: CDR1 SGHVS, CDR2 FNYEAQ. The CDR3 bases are TGTGCCAGCAGCTTAGCGCATGGGGGACACGAGCAGTACTTC. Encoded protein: CASSLAHGGHEQYF.

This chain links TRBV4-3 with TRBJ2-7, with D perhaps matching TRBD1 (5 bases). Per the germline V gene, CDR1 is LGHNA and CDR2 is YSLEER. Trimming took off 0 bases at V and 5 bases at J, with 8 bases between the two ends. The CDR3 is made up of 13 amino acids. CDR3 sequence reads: CASSQDSGNEQYF. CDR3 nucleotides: TGCGCCAGCAGCCAAGATTCAGGGAACGAGCAGTACTTC.

CDR3 protein: CASRAISSGSYEQYF. In nucleotides, the CDR3 is TGTGCCAGCAGAGCTATTTCTAGCGGGAGTTACGAGCAGTACTTC. The chain couples TRBV2 to TRBJ2-7; 10 positions match TRBD2. The CDR3 spans 15 residues. Trimming took 6 bases from V and 4 from J; bases not matched to a gene: 9. Germline lookup yields CDR1 SNHLY and CDR2 FYNNEI.

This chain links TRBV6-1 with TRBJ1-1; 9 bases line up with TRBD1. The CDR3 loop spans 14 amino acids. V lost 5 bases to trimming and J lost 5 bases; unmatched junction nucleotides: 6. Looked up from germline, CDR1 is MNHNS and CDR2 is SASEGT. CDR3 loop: CASSQGTGLTEAFF. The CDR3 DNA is TGTGCCAGCAGTCAAGGGACAGGGTTAACTGAAGCTTTCTTT.

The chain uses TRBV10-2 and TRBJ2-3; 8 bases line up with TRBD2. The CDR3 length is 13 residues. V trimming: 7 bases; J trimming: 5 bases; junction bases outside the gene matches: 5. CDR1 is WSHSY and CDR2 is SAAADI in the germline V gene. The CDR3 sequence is CASIREGVDTQYF. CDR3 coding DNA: TGCGCCAGCATACGGGAGGGCGTAGATACGCAGTATTTT.

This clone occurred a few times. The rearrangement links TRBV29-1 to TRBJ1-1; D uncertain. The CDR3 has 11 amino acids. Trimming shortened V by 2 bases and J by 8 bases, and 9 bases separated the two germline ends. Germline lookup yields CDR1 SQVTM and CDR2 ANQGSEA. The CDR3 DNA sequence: TGCAGCGTTGAACGGTCGGCAGAAGCTTTCTTT. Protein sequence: CSVERSAEAFF.

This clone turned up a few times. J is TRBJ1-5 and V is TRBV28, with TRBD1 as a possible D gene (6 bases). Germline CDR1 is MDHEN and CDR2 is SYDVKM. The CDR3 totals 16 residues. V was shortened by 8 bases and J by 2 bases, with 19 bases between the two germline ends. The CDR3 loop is CASSLARGSRNQPQHF. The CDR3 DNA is TGTGCCAGCTCGCTGGCTAGGGGGTCTCGCAATCAGCCCCAGCATTTT.

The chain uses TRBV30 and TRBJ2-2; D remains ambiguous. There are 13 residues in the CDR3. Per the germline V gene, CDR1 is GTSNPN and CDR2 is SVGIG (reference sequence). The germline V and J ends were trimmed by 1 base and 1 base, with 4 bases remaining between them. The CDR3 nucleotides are TGTGCCTGGAGTGACAGGAACACCGGGGAGCTGTTTTTT. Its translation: CAWSDRNTGELFF.

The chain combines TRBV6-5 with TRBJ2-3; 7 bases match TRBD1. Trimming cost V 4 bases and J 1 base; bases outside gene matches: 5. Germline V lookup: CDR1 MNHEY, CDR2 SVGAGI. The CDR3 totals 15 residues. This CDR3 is CASSFNDRGTDTQYF. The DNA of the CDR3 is TGTGCCAGCAGTTTCAATGACAGGGGCACAGATACGCAGTATTTT.

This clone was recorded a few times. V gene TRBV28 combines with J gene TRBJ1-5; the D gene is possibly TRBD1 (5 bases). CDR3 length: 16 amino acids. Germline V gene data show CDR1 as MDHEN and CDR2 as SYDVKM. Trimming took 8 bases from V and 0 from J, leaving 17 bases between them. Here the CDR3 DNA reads TGTGCCAGCCTGGGTTGGGGGACTAGTAGCAATCAGCCCCAGCATTTT. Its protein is CASLGWGTSSNQPQHF. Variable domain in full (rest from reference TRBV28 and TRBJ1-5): DVKVTQSSRYLVKRTGEKVFLECVQDMDHENMFWYRQDPGLGLRLIYFSYDVKMKEKGDIPEGYSVSREKKERFSLILESASTNQTSMYLCASLGWGTSSNQPQHFGDGTRLSIL.

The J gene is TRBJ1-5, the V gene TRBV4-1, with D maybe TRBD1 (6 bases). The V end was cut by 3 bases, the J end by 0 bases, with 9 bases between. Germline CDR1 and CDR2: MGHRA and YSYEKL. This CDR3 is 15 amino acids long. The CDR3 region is CASSQGHLSNQPQHF. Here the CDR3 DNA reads TGCGCCAGCAGCCAGGGACACCTTAGCAATCAGCCCCAGCATTTT.

CDR3 sequence reads: CSVEQGNKGEQFF. The CDR3 nucleotides are TGCAGCGTTGAACAGGGGAATAAGGGTGAGCAGTTCTTC. The chain couples TRBV29-1 to TRBJ2-1, with D perhaps TRBD1 (6 bases). CDR3 length: 13 amino acids. Germline values: CDR1 SQVTM, CDR2 ANQGSEA. V dropped 2 bases and J dropped 9 bases, with 14 bases sitting between them.

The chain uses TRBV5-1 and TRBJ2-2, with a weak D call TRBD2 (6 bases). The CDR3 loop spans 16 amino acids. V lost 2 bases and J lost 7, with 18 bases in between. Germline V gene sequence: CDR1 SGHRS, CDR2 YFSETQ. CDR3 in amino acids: CASSFFNQPEGGELFF. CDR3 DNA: TGCGCCAGCAGCTTTTTCAACCAGCCGGAGGGCGGGGAGCTGTTTTTT.

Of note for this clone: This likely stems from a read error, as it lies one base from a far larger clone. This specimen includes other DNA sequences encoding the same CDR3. CDR3 sequence: CASSHTALSNEQFF. The CDR3 DNA is TGTGCCAGCAGCCATACCGCCCTCAGCAATGAGCAGTTCTTC. The V and J genes are TRBV7-2 and TRBJ2-1, with D unresolved. Germline assignment: CDR1 SGHTA and CDR2 FQGNSA. Deletions cut 5 bases from V and 6 bases from J, with 14 bases between. The CDR3 runs 14 residues. Full variable domain (missing parts from reference TRBV7-2 and TRBJ2-1): GAGVSQSPSNKVTEKGKDVELRCDPISGHTALYWYRQSLGQGLEFLIYFQGNSAPDKSGLPSDRFSAERTGGSVSTLTIQRTQQEDSAVYLCASSHTALSNEQFFGPGTRLTVL.

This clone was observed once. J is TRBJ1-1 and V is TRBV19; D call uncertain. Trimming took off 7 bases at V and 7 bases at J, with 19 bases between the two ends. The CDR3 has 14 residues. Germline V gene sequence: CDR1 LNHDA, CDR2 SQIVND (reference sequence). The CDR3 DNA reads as TGTGCCAGTACCAACCCACTAAGACGGCTTGAAGCTTTCTTT. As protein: CASTNPLRRLEAFF.

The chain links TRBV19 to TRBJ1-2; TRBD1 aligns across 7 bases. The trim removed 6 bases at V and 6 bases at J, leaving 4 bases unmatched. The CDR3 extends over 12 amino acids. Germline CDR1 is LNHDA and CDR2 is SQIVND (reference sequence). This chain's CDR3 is CASSHRGDGYTF. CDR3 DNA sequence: TGTGCCAGTAGCCACAGGGGTGATGGCTACACCTTC. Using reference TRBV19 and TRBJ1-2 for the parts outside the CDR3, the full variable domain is DGGITQSPKYLFRKEGQNVTLSCEQNLNHDAMYWYRQDPGQGLRLIYYSQIVNDFQKGDIAEGYSVSREKKESFPLTVTSAQKNPTAFYLCASSHRGDGYTFGSGTRLTVV.